These 20 T cell receptor beta chains share one sample of origin, sequenced in a study of blood T cell repertoires in COVID-19. TCRdb keeps only in-frame clones here, not all; method: immunoSEQ multiplex PCR. The table records fewer than 400,000 clones, more than 85% of them present only once. The specimen sequenced was PBMCs or T cells enriched from blood (not recorded which). These receptors all stem from a woman in her twenties or thirties who had recovered from COVID-19.

The chain has TRBV28 and TRBJ1-2; a weak D match, TRBD1 (5 bases). The CDR3 loop spans 15 amino acids. CDR1 and CDR2 from the germline V gene are MDHEN and SYDVKM. The V gene lost 3 bases and the J gene lost 0 bases, with 11 bases spanning the gap. The CDR3 DNA follows: TGTGCCAGCAGTTTCGCCGGGGGTTCTAACTATGGCTACACCTTC. It translates to CASSFAGGSNYGYTF.

This chain's CDR3 is CASSPDRVPVWEQFF. CDR3 coding DNA: TGTGCCAGCAGCCCCGACAGGGTCCCCGTTTGGGAGCAGTTCTTC. The V gene is TRBV4-2, the J gene TRBJ2-1, with 7 bases aligning to TRBD1. V lost 4 bases to trimming and J lost 10 bases; unmatched junction nucleotides: 13. The germline CDR1 and CDR2 sequences are LGHNA and YNFKEQ. The CDR3 is 15 amino acids.

The V and J genes are TRBV14 and TRBJ2-1; 12 nucleotides match TRBD1. The V gene's germline CDR1 is SGHDN and CDR2 FVKESK. The CDR3 is made up of 15 amino acids. J lost 9 bases, V lost 1 base, and 4 bases had no gene match. DNA of the CDR3: TGTGCCAGCAGCCAAGGGGGACAGGGGGCTCGTGAGCAGTTCTTC. It specifies CASSQGGQGAREQFF.

This chain joins TRBV27 and TRBJ2-7; 11 bases are shared with TRBD2. The CDR3 loop spans 15 amino acids. CDR1 is MNHEY and CDR2 is SMNVEV in the germline V gene (reference sequence). V gave up 6 bases and J gave up 3 bases; unmatched junction bases: 7. The CDR3 here is CASRLAGTSGYEQYF. The CDR3 DNA is TGTGCCAGCAGACTTGCCGGGACTAGCGGCTACGAGCAGTACTTC.

The genes are TRBV18 and TRBJ1-2; D might be TRBD1 (6 bases). CDR3 size: 15 residues. V was pared by 3 bases and J by 4 bases, with 15 bases between. Germline CDR1 and CDR2: KGHSH and LQKENI. The chain's CDR3 is CASSPSGAGAYGYTF. CDR3 nucleotides: TGTGCCAGCTCACCGTCAGGGGCAGGTGCCTATGGCTACACCTTC.

A few counts support this clone. This chain links TRBV19 with TRBJ1-2; possible D gene TRBD1, 6 bases. This CDR3 has 14 amino acids. Germline loops: CDR1 LNHDA, CDR2 SQIVND (reference sequence). The V gene lost 5 bases and the J gene lost 3 bases, with 13 bases spanning the gap. The DNA for the CDR3 is TGTGCCAGTAGTTCTCACCGGACAGACTATGGCTACACCTTC. Translating it yields CASSSHRTDYGYTF. Complete variable domain (other parts from reference TRBV19 and TRBJ1-2): DGGITQSPKYLFRKEGQNVTLSCEQNLNHDAMYWYRQDPGQGLRLIYYSQIVNDFQKGDIAEGYSVSREKKESFPLTVTSAQKNPTAFYLCASSSHRTDYGYTFGSGTRLTVV.

The rearrangement joins TRBV6-5 to TRBJ2-5, with 8 positions matching TRBD2. Per the germline V gene, CDR1 is MNHEY and CDR2 is SVGAGI. The junction had 3 bases not matched to a gene; V was cut back by 5 bases and J by 1 base. The CDR3 extends over 14 amino acids. The CDR3 sequence: CASSRTSTQETQYF. CDR3 bases: TGTGCCAGCAGTAGGACTAGCACCCAAGAGACCCAGTACTTC.

The chain uses TRBV6-6 and TRBJ1-5; D remains ambiguous. V was shortened by 0 bases and J by 2 bases, with 11 bases between the two germline ends. Germline V gene lookup returns CDR1 MNHNY and CDR2 SVGAGI (reference sequence). The CDR3 runs 16 residues. DNA of the CDR3: TGTGCCAGCAGTTACTCGACGGGGTTGGGCAATCAGCCCCAGCATTTT. It is translated as CASSYSTGLGNQPQHF.

This chain links TRBV3-1 (or the pseudogene TRBV3-2) with TRBJ2-3; D uncertain. V lost 0 bases, J lost 6 bases, and 4 bases lay in between. The CDR3 has 12 residues. CDR1 and CDR2 (germline): LGHDT, YNNKEL (reference sequence). The chain's CDR3 is CASSQEEDTQYF. The DNA for the CDR3 is TGTGCCAGCAGCCAAGAAGAGGATACGCAGTATTTT.

A few counts support this clone. This chain connects TRBV11-2 to TRBJ1-6; 10 nucleotides align to TRBD1. This CDR3 is 17 amino acids long. Per germline, CDR1 SGHAT and CDR2 FQNNGV. Trimming cost V 4 bases and J 7 bases; bases outside gene matches: 10. The CDR3 is CASSSYLRTGGNSPLHF. CDR3 bases: TGTGCCAGCAGCTCGTATCTTAGGACAGGGGGAAATTCACCCCTCCACTTT.

This clone was seen just once. The rearrangement uses TRBV27 and TRBJ1-2; no clear D. CDR3 length: 10 amino acids. Germline lookup yields CDR1 MNHEY and CDR2 SMNVEV (reference sequence). Trimming removed 6 bases at V and 7 bases at J, with 6 bases between. The CDR3 spells CASRYCGYTF. CDR3 sequence (DNA): TGTGCCAGCAGATATTGTGGCTACACCTTC.

This chain connects TRBV25-1 to TRBJ1-2; 8 bases align to TRBD1. V lost 6 bases and J lost 4; bases outside the gene matches: 7. The germline V gene encodes CDR1 MGHDK and CDR2 SYGVNS. The CDR3 sequence is 14 residues long. The CDR3 reads CASRQGGRFYGYTF. CDR3 sequence (DNA): TGTGCCAGCAGACAGGGGGGTCGGTTCTATGGCTACACCTTC.

The chain carries TRBV6-5 and TRBJ2-2, with 10 positions matching TRBD2. Germline values: CDR1 MNHEY, CDR2 SVGAGI. Trimming cost V 5 bases and J 4 bases; bases outside gene matches: 4. The CDR3 extends over 15 amino acids. DNA of the CDR3: TGTGCCAGCAGTCCACTAGCGGGATTCACCGGGGAGCTGTTTTTT. It translates to CASSPLAGFTGELFF.

The chain couples TRBV28 to TRBJ2-7; tentative D call: TRBD1 (6 bases). Germline CDR1 reads MDHEN; CDR2 reads SYDVKM. V was clipped by 10 bases and J by 7 bases, with 26 bases between them. CDR3 length: 15 amino acids. DNA of the CDR3: TGTGCCACGCAGGACAGATTGGGCCCCCTGGATGAGCAGTACTTC. Translated: CATQDRLGPLDEQYF.

The chain recombines TRBV19 with TRBJ2-2, with unresolved D. In germline, CDR1 is LNHDA, CDR2 SQIVND (reference sequence). CDR3 length equals 14 residues. V was trimmed by 3 bases and J by 1 base, leaving 6 bases between them. The CDR3 sequence: CASSIGLNTGELFF. The DNA for the CDR3 is TGTGCCAGTAGTATTGGGCTGAACACCGGGGAGCTGTTTTTT.

This rearrangement joins TRBV6-5 to TRBJ2-3; 11 positions match TRBD2. The CDR3 covers 15 residues. V trimming: 5 bases; J trimming: 6 bases; junction bases outside the gene matches: 7. Germline V gene sequence: CDR1 MNHEY, CDR2 SVGAGI. CDR3 protein: CASSQPGLAVDTQYF. The CDR3 nucleotides are TGTGCCAGCAGTCAGCCGGGACTAGCGGTGGATACGCAGTATTTT.

The rearrangement uses TRBV28 and TRBJ2-5; D not resolved. From germline, CDR1 is MDHEN and CDR2 SYDVKM. This CDR3 has 13 amino acids. V was clipped by 3 bases and J by 6 bases, with 11 bases between them. The CDR3 spells CASSLVLPKTQYF. The CDR3 bases are TGTGCCAGCAGTTTGGTACTCCCAAAGACCCAGTACTTC.

Note on this clone: The same CDR3 can be traced to other DNA sequences in this sample. V usage is TRBV4-2 and J usage is TRBJ2-7, with 8 nucleotides matching TRBD2. Germline V gene data show CDR1 as LGHNA and CDR2 as YNFKEQ. This CDR3 has 16 residues. V lost 0 bases, J lost 1 base, and 5 bases stayed unmatched. CDR3 in DNA: TGTGCCAGCAGCCAAGAGGGTAGCGGGGCTTCCTACGAGCAGTACTTC. Encoded protein: CASSQEGSGASYEQYF.

The chain uses TRBV19 and TRBJ1-2, with D possibly TRBD1 on 5 matching bases. This CDR3 region has 12 residues. V was trimmed by 11 bases and J by 3 bases, leaving 13 bases between them. The germline V gene encodes CDR1 LNHDA and CDR2 SQIVND (reference sequence). The CDR3 DNA sequence: TGTGCCGTCAAAGACAGAGACTATGGCTACACCTTC. Amino acid sequence: CAVKDRDYGYTF. The full variable domain, with the rest looked up from reference TRBV19 and TRBJ1-2, is DGGITQSPKYLFRKEGQNVTLSCEQNLNHDAMYWYRQDPGQGLRLIYYSQIVNDFQKGDIAEGYSVSREKKESFPLTVTSAQKNPTAFYLCAVKDRDYGYTFGSGTRLTVV.

This chain joins TRBV30 and TRBJ2-5; 7 nucleotides align to TRBD2. With V trimmed by 4 bases and J by 0 bases, 5 bases remained unmatched. Germline values: CDR1 GTSNPN, CDR2 SVGIG (reference sequence). This CDR3 has 14 residues. The CDR3 region is CAWTLGGDQETQYF. DNA for the CDR3: TGTGCCTGGACCCTGGGGGGGGACCAAGAGACCCAGTACTTC.